These T cell receptor beta chains were read from a single sample in a study of Ad26.COV2.S vaccination and SARS-CoV-2 variants. Clones were read by immunoSEQ multiplex PCR, and TCRdb kept only the in-frame ones, dropping some. The sample includes about 680,000 clones, 80% to 90% of them seen just once. The sequencing used peripheral blood, collected in a trial of Ad26.COV2.S vaccine versus placebo. Source of these receptors: a person aged 18-60 years who received the Ad26.COV2.S COVID-19 vaccine or a placebo. CDR3s include the opening cysteine and the closing phenylalanine or tryptophan.

J gene: TRBJ1-5; V gene: TRBV19; CDR3 protein: CASNRRGLNQPQHF
J gene: TRBJ1-1; V gene: TRBV6-5; CDR3 protein: CAIRLTEAFF
J gene: TRBJ1-6; V gene: TRBV13; CDR3 protein: CASSLGWGSRSPLHF
J gene: TRBJ2-1; V gene: TRBV9; CDR3 protein: CANIDNEQFF
J gene: TRBJ1-5; V gene: TRBV7-2; CDR3 protein: CASSRDHNQPQHF
J gene: TRBJ2-2; V gene: TRBV19; CDR3 protein: CASSTGGNTGELFF
J gene: TRBJ2-7; V gene: TRBV20-1; CDR3 protein: CSASVDEQYF
J gene: TRBJ1-2; V gene: TRBV16; CDR3 protein: CASSRFPNYGYTF
J gene: TRBJ2-2; V gene: TRBV6-5; CDR3 protein: CASSSGGVAGELFF
J gene: TRBJ2-3; V gene: TRBV12-3/TRBV12-4; CDR3 protein: CASSPRDADTQYF
J gene: TRBJ2-5; V gene: TRBV9; CDR3 protein: CASSVDGLGETQYF
J gene: TRBJ2-3; V gene: TRBV3-1/TRBV3-2; CDR3 protein: CASSQDQPRGRSTDTQYF
J gene: TRBJ1-1; V gene: TRBV6-5; CDR3 protein: CASNPDRGTEAFF
J gene: TRBJ1-4; V gene: TRBV30; CDR3 protein: CAWSVSGDEKLFF
J gene: TRBJ2-5; V gene: TRBV7-9; CDR3 protein: CASSPARETQYF
J gene: TRBJ2-5; V gene: TRBV18; CDR3 protein: CASSRGGLTQETQYF
J gene: TRBJ2-1; V gene: TRBV27; CDR3 protein: CASRRQGFGVNEQFF
J gene: TRBJ2-6; V gene: TRBV18; CDR3 protein: CASSPGLAGVGSGANVLTF
J gene: TRBJ1-3; V gene: TRBV4-2; CDR3 protein: CASSLHGGGAGNTIYF
J gene: TRBJ1-2; V gene: TRBV2; CDR3 protein: CASREGGYGYTF
J gene: TRBJ1-2; V gene: TRBV15; CDR3 protein: CATSRRINYGYTF
J gene: TRBJ1-5; V gene: TRBV10-3; CDR3 protein: CAISESGGIVQPQHF
J gene: TRBJ2-5; V gene: TRBV5-1; CDR3 protein: CASSPGQGALEETQYF
J gene: TRBJ2-1; V gene: TRBV9; CDR3 protein: CASSGGLAYEQFF
J gene: TRBJ2-4; V gene: TRBV18; CDR3 protein: CASSPPSGNQNIQYF
J gene: TRBJ1-1; V gene: TRBV7-2; CDR3 protein: CASSLPPLEAFF
J gene: TRBJ1-5; V gene: TRBV24-1; CDR3 protein: CATSDNAMSNQPQHF
J gene: TRBJ2-7; V gene: TRBV5-1; CDR3 protein: CASSPQPGPYEQYF
J gene: TRBJ1-1; V gene: TRBV10-3; CDR3 protein: CAISEIGHTAFF
J gene: TRBJ2-5; V gene: TRBV4-1; CDR3 protein: CASSQETGRETQYF
J gene: TRBJ1-5; V gene: TRBV19; CDR3 protein: CASSTSDQPQHF
J gene: TRBJ1-5; V gene: TRBV7-9; CDR3 protein: CASREDRESRQHF
J gene: TRBJ2-7; V gene: TRBV5-5; CDR3 protein: CASSLAAGTYEQYF
J gene: TRBJ2-3; V gene: TRBV7-3; CDR3 protein: CASSDSGGSTDTQYF
J gene: TRBJ2-7; V gene: TRBV6-5; CDR3 protein: CASIRHDSSYEQYF
J gene: TRBJ1-2; V gene: TRBV6-6; CDR3 protein: CASRPGANYGYTF
J gene: TRBJ2-3; V gene: TRBV6-2/TRBV6-3; CDR3 protein: CASSPPTTSAPPDTQYF
J gene: TRBJ2-7; V gene: TRBV7-9; CDR3 protein: CASSLTWIEQYF
J gene: TRBJ1-2; V gene: TRBV6-5; CDR3 protein: CASKGVENYGYTF
J gene: TRBJ2-7; V gene: TRBV18; CDR3 protein: CASSPPTGVHYEQYF
J gene: TRBJ1-5; V gene: TRBV30; CDR3 protein: CAWTDSPNQPQHF
J gene: TRBJ1-4; V gene: TRBV2; CDR3 protein: CASISGAASNEKLFF
J gene: TRBJ1-5; V gene: TRBV6-5; CDR3 protein: CASSSRQGSSQPQHF
J gene: TRBJ1-5; V gene: TRBV5-6; CDR3 protein: CASSIRQGNNQPQHF
J gene: TRBJ2-5; V gene: TRBV2; CDR3 protein: CASSEREQQETQYF
J gene: TRBJ1-5; V gene: TRBV10-3; CDR3 protein: CAISEWDSNQPQHF
J gene: TRBJ2-7; V gene: TRBV23-1; CDR3 protein: CASSQGEFAYEQYF
J gene: TRBJ1-1; V gene: TRBV5-1; CDR3 protein: CASSFSGVLNTEAFF
J gene: TRBJ2-7; V gene: TRBV10-2; CDR3 protein: CASSEYQGATYEQYF
J gene: TRBJ2-1; V gene: TRBV30; CDR3 protein: CAWSVLAGGVEQFF
J gene: TRBJ1-1; V gene: TRBV10-1; CDR3 protein: CASRRTGPGNTEAFF